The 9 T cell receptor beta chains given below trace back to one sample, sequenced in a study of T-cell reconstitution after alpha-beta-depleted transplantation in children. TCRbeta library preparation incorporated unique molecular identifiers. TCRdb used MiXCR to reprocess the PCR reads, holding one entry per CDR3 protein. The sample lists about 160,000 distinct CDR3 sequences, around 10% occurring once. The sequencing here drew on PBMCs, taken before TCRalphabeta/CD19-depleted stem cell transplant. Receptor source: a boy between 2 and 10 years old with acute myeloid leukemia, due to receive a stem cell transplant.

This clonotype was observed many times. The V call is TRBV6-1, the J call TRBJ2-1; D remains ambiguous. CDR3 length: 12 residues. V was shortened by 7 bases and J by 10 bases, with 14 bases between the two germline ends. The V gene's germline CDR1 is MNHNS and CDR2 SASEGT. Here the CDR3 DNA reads TGTGCCAGCATCGCCACGGTGGGGGAGCAGTTCTTC. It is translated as CASIATVGEQFF.

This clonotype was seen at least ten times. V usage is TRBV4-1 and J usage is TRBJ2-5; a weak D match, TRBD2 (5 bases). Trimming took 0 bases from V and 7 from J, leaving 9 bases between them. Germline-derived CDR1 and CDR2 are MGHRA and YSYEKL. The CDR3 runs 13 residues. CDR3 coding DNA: TGCGCCAGCAGCCAAGATACGAGCGGGACCCAGTACTTC. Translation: CASSQDTSGTQYF.

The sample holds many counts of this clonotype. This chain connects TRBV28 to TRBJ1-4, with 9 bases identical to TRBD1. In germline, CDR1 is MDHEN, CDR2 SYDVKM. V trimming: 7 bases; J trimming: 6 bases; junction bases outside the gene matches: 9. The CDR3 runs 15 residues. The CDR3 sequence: CASTRGTGFYEKLFF. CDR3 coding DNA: TGTGCCAGCACACGAGGGACAGGGTTCTATGAAAAACTGTTTTTT.

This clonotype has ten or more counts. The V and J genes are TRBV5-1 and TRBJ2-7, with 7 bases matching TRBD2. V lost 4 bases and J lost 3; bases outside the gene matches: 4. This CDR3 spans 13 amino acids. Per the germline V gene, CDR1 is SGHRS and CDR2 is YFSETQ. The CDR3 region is CASSLGLVYEQYF. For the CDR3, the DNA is TGCGCCAGCAGCCTCGGACTAGTCTACGAGCAGTACTTC.

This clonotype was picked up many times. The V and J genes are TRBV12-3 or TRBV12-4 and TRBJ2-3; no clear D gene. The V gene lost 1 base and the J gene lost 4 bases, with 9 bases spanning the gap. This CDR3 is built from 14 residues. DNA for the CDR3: TGTGCCAGCAGTTTAGGAGAAATTGCAGATACGCAGTATTTT. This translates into CASSLGEIADTQYF.

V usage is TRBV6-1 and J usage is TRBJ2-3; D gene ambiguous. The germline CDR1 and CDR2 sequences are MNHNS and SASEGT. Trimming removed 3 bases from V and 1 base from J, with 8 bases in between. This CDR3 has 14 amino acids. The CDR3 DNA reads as TGTGCCAGCAGTGAGGGTGGAGGCACAGATACGCAGTATTTT. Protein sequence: CASSEGGGTDTQYF.

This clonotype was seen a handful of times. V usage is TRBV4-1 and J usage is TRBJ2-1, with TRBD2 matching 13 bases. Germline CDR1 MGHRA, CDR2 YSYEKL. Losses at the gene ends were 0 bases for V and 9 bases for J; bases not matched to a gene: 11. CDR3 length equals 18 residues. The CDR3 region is CASSQDLSGLAGVGEQFF. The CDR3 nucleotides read TGCGCCAGCAGCCAAGATCTAAGCGGACTAGCGGGAGTAGGTGAGCAGTTCTTC.

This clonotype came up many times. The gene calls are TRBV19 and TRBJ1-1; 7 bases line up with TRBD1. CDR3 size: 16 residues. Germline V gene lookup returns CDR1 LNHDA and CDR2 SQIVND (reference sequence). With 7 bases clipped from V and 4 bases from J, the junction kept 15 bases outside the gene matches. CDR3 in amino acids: CASTTGGTGVVTEAFF. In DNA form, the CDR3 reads TGTGCCAGTACCACAGGAGGTACAGGGGTGGTCACTGAAGCTTTCTTT.

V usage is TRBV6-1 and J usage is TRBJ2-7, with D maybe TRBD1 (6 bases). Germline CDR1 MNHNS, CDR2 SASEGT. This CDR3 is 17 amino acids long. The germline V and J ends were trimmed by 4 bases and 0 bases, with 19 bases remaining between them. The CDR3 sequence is CASSVRAGTRSSYEQYF. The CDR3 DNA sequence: TGTGCCAGCAGTGTCCGGGCCGGGACAAGAAGCTCCTACGAGCAGTACTTC.